This record concerns one T cell receptor (beta chain) sequence. Its target is unknown. The entry originates in a study of T-cell reconstitution after alpha-beta-depleted transplantation in children. Findings of the study overall: Some patients showed high day-60 TCRbeta diversity, which derived from surviving recipient T cells and thymic progenitors. Expanded graft clones, several hundred of them, were reportedly the source of alpha-beta T cells about two months after transplant.

With V trimmed by 2 bases and J by 8 bases, 7 bases remained unmatched. Germline CDR1 is SGHRS and CDR2 is YFSETQ. The CDR3 has 14 amino acids. Unique molecular identifiers were incorporated when the TCRbeta library was constructed. MiXCR, run by TCRdb on the PCR reads, gives a single entry per CDR3 protein. The sample carries around 100,000 distinct CDR3 sequences, 4.5% to 7.5% recorded once. The gene calls are TRBV5-1 and TRBJ2-4; the match to TRBD2 covers 7 bases. Sample: PBMCs, mostly from graft donor cells, taken 60 days after TCRalphabeta/CD19-depleted stem cell transplant. This clonotype was obtained from a female patient aged 2-10 years who had a stem cell transplant for Fanconi anemia, so the T cells may come from the graft donor. This CDR3 is CASSFSGGGDIQYF. CDR3 nucleotide sequence: TGCGCCAGCAGCTTCTCTGGGGGGGGTGACATTCAGTACTTC.